Sequencing of this T cell receptor beta chain was carried out in a study of blood T cell repertoires in COVID-19. Germline V lookup: CDR1 SGHVS, CDR2 FNYEAQ. V lost 3 bases and J lost 5; bases outside the gene matches: 3. The CDR3 runs 13 residues. Under the authors' procedure: Researchers report that nucleated cell counts were estimated from reference gene primer amplification. Sequencing was performed with immunoSEQ multiplex PCR; in TCRdb, only in-frame clones are kept and a portion is missing. Clonal size and the V and J genes are those of that table, whereas D and trimming came from the DNA. The sample lists 110,000 to 150,000 clones; 78% were seen once.

The genes are TRBV7-6 and TRBJ2-7, with 8 bases lining up with TRBD1. The sample was PBMCs or T cells enriched from blood (not recorded which). The source of this sequence is a woman aged 45-59 years who had recovered from COVID-19. The CDR3 nucleotides are TGTGCCAGCAGCTTGCAGGGGGCCGACGAGCAGTACTTC. It encodes CASSLQGADEQYF.